A single sample gave rise to the 21 T cell receptor beta chains below, sequenced in a study of CD8 T cells in ankylosing spondylitis. Study conclusions and caveats: The study identified a TCR beta motif of under ten highly homologous variants that appeared characteristic of ankylosing spondylitis blood.

TCRdb ran MiXCR on the 5' RACE reads and lists one entry per CDR3 protein. The table records hundreds of thousands of distinct CDR3 sequences, 25% to 30% of them present only once. These receptors lack a known antigen. The sample comprised blood, either unsorted or a sorted T cell fraction (not recorded which). The source of these receptors is a male donor with ankylosing spondylitis.

V and J are TRBV28 and TRBJ1-4, with D unclear. The CDR3 spans 13 residues. CDR1 is MDHEN, CDR2 SYDVKM, per germline. V was trimmed by 7 bases and J by 2 bases, leaving 8 bases between them. CDR3: CASTVLTNEKLFF. CDR3 DNA: TGTGCCAGCACGGTGCTGACTAATGAAAAACTGTTTTTT.

This clonotype showed up just a few times. The rearrangement joins TRBV2 to TRBJ1-3; D gene ambiguous. The CDR3 length is 14 residues. Germline values: CDR1 SNHLY, CDR2 FYNNEI. Trimming removed 5 bases at V and 1 base at J, with 9 bases between. CDR3 amino acids: CASSTYGSGNTIYF. Here the CDR3 DNA reads TGTGCCAGCAGTACCTACGGGTCTGGAAACACCATATATTTT.

In this sample, this clonotype turned up once. This chain links TRBV6-1 with TRBJ2-2; D is unresolved. V was shortened by 6 bases and J by 0 bases, with 11 bases between the two germline ends. Germline V gene sequence: CDR1 MNHNS, CDR2 SASEGT. This CDR3 contains 15 residues. The CDR3 DNA is TGTGCCAGCAGCAACCCCGCAGCGAACACCGGGGAGCTGTTTTTT. Its translation: CASSNPAANTGELFF.

This clonotype was counted at least ten times. V and J are TRBV18 and TRBJ2-5; no reliable D call. The germline CDR1 and CDR2 sequences are KGHSH and LQKENI. The CDR3 has 13 amino acids. The V end was cut by 4 bases, the J end by 4 bases, with 10 bases between. In DNA, the CDR3 is TGTGCCAGCTCACTAACCGGCTTAGAGACCCAGTACTTC. It specifies CASSLTGLETQYF.

J is TRBJ1-2 and V is TRBV6-1; D is unresolved. The CDR3 extends over 13 amino acids. Germline V gives CDR1 MNHNS, CDR2 SASEGT. Trimming removed 2 bases at V and 8 bases at J, with 12 bases between. CDR3 region: CASSEQENTGYTF. Written as DNA, the CDR3 is TGTGCCAGCAGTGAACAGGAGAACACGGGCTACACCTTC.

This clonotype occurred a few times. J is TRBJ1-5 and V is TRBV10-3; D call uncertain. V lost 7 bases, J lost 3 bases, and 10 bases lay in between. The CDR3 consists of 13 residues. The V gene's germline CDR1 is ENHRY and CDR2 SYGVKD. The CDR3 DNA reads as TGTGCCATCAACGGCGGACCCAATCAGCCCCAGCATTTT. This sequence encodes CAINGGPNQPQHF.

This clonotype has only a few counts. The CDR3 DNA sequence: TGTGCCAGCAGTTCTAGCGGGGGGTGGGAGACCCAGTACTTC. This sequence encodes CASSSSGGWETQYF. This chain connects TRBV12-3 or TRBV12-4 to TRBJ2-5; TRBD2 matches at 11 bases. The CDR3 contains 14 residues. V lost 4 bases, J lost 5 bases, and 3 bases stayed unmatched.

This chain connects TRBV6-1 to TRBJ1-2; D gene uncertain. The CDR3 loop spans 13 amino acids. V lost 4 bases, J lost 4 bases, and 10 bases lay in between. From germline, CDR1 is MNHNS and CDR2 SASEGT. The CDR3, as DNA: TGTGCCAGCAGTGTTGAGGGTGTCTATGGCTACACCTTC. This encodes CASSVEGVYGYTF.

This clonotype was detected only a few times. The J gene is TRBJ2-7, the V gene TRBV20-1; 7 bases line up with TRBD2. From germline, CDR1 is DFQATT and CDR2 SNEGSKA (reference sequence). CDR3 length: 13 amino acids. Trimming cost V 6 bases and J 4 bases; bases outside gene matches: 9. CDR3 residues: CSARMAGVYEQYV. CDR3 DNA sequence: TGCAGTGCAAGAATGGCGGGAGTTTACGAGCAGTACGTC.

This clonotype was seen a few times. The chain is built from TRBV20-1 and TRBJ2-2; TRBD1 aligns across 7 bases. The germline V gene has CDR1 DFQATT and CDR2 SNEGSKA (reference sequence). With V trimmed by 1 base and J by 7 bases, 9 bases remained unmatched. The CDR3 has 15 amino acids. CDR3 residues: CSARGQGESIGELFF. DNA of the CDR3: TGCAGTGCTAGAGGTCAGGGGGAGTCTATCGGGGAGCTGTTTTTT.

This chain connects TRBV7-9 to TRBJ2-3; possible D gene TRBD1, 5 bases. Germline CDR1 reads SEHNR; CDR2 reads FQNEAQ (reference sequence). The ends were cut back, 5 bases at V and 0 bases at J, with 15 bases in the middle. The CDR3 runs 16 residues. This CDR3 is CASSPGRRQSTDTQYF. CDR3 DNA: TGTGCCAGCAGCCCAGGCCGGCGACAGAGCACAGATACGCAGTATTTT.

The chain joins TRBV29-1 to TRBJ1-1; 7 bases are shared with TRBD1. The J segment lost 3 bases and the V segment lost 2 bases, leaving 3 bases of the junction unmatched. The CDR3 totals 13 residues. The germline V gene has CDR1 SQVTM and CDR2 ANQGSEA. In nucleotides, the CDR3 is TGCAGCGTTGAACGTCAGGGGGACACTGAAGCTTTCTTT. It is translated as CSVERQGDTEAFF.

This clonotype came up a few times. This rearrangement joins TRBV12-3 or TRBV12-4 to TRBJ1-2; D gene ambiguous. The CDR3 is 11 residues long. Trimming shortened V by 5 bases and J by 4 bases, and 5 bases separated the two germline ends. The CDR3 reads CASSVVYGYTF. DNA for the CDR3: TGTGCCAGCAGTGTTGTCTATGGCTACACCTTC.

This clonotype was picked up many times. The chain combines TRBV5-6 with TRBJ1-1; 7 bases are shared with TRBD1. The CDR3 covers 12 residues. J was trimmed by 7 bases and V by 2 bases; bases with no gene match: 2. Looked up from germline, CDR1 is SGHDT and CDR2 is YYEEEE. CDR3 DNA sequence: TGTGCCAGCAGCTTAAACAGGGGTGAAGCTTTCTTT. Protein sequence: CASSLNRGEAFF.

In its sample, this clonotype was seen a few times. V and J are TRBV29-1 and TRBJ1-3; the D gene is possibly TRBD1 (6 bases). CDR1 and CDR2 (germline): SQVTM, ANQGSEA. The CDR3 runs to 13 residues. V gave up 5 bases and J gave up 5 bases, with 13 bases separating them. The CDR3 here is CSVLQGKRNTIYF. Here the CDR3 DNA reads TGCAGCGTTCTACAGGGAAAGAGAAACACCATATATTTT.

This chain links TRBV6-1 with TRBJ2-2; D unresolved. Germline CDR1 and CDR2: MNHNS and SASEGT. This CDR3 has 14 amino acids. Trimming stripped 6 bases from V and 1 base from J, with 9 bases between. The CDR3 spells CASSAQRNTGELFF. For the CDR3, the DNA is TGTGCCAGCAGCGCACAGCGGAACACCGGGGAGCTGTTTTTT.

This clonotype came up a few times. V usage is TRBV5-1 and J usage is TRBJ2-1; tentatively, D is TRBD1 or TRBD2 (6 bases each). Germline V gene sequence: CDR1 SGHRS, CDR2 YFSETQ. The CDR3 contains 13 residues. The germline V and J ends were trimmed by 4 bases and 13 bases, with 18 bases remaining between them. The CDR3 DNA follows: TGCGCCAGCAGCGAAACGGGGGCGGGTAGACAGTTCTTC. It codes for CASSETGAGRQFF. The variable domain in full, with the rest retrieved from reference TRBV5-1 and TRBJ2-1, is KAGVTQTPRYLIKTRGQQVTLSCSPISGHRSVSWYQQTPGQGLQFLFEYFSETQRNKGNFPGRFSGRQFSNSRSEMNVSTLELGDSALYLCASSETGAGRQFFGPGTRLTVL.

This clonotype has only a few counts. V and J are TRBV5-6 and TRBJ2-7, with a weak D call TRBD1 (5 bases). Germline CDR1 is SGHDT and CDR2 is YYEEEE. CDR3 size: 13 residues. V was pared by 4 bases and J by 2 bases, with 10 bases between. CDR3 DNA: TGTGCCAGCAGCCCTACAGGAACCTACGAGCAGTACTTC. This gives the protein CASSPTGTYEQYF.

The rearrangement links TRBV7-8 to TRBJ2-2, with D possibly called TRBD1 or TRBD2 (5 bases each). With 2 bases removed from V and 7 bases from J, the gap between germline ends came to 14 bases. CDR3 size: 15 residues. CDR1 and CDR2 from the germline V gene are SGHVS and FQNEAQ. Written as DNA, the CDR3 is TGTGCCAGCAGCTTACGGGACCAAGGGGTCGGGGAGCTGTTTTTT. It encodes CASSLRDQGVGELFF.

The J gene is TRBJ1-5, the V gene TRBV10-3; D might be TRBD1 (5 bases). The V gene's germline CDR1 is ENHRY and CDR2 SYGVKD. V was shortened by 2 bases and J by 12 bases, with 8 bases between the two germline ends. The length of the CDR3 is 11 residues. CDR3 amino acids: CAISEGGDQHF. The CDR3 nucleotides read TGTGCCATCAGTGAGGGAGGGGACCAGCATTTT.

The chain couples TRBV11-2 to TRBJ2-2; tentative D call: TRBD2 (5 bases). CDR1 and CDR2 from the germline V gene are SGHAT and FQNNGV. The CDR3 spans 13 residues. Trimming removed 1 base at V and 9 bases at J, with 9 bases between. The CDR3, as DNA: TGTGCCAGCAGCTTAGGAGCGGTGCGGGAGCTGTTTTTT. It codes for CASSLGAVRELFF.